The 25 T cell receptor beta chains below were found in one sample sequenced in a study of blood T cell repertoires in COVID-19. Clones were sequenced by immunoSEQ multiplex PCR, and TCRdb holds only the in-frame ones, with some missing. Of 100,000 to 150,000 clones in the sample, less than 90% are singletons; the top ten hold approximately 8%. The sequenced material came from peripheral blood. The receptors originated from a man between 65 and 80 years old who had recovered from COVID-19.

This clone is a singleton in its sample. The chain recombines TRBV6-5 with TRBJ1-6; a weak D match, TRBD1 (5 bases). The CDR3 sequence is 14 residues long. CDR1 and CDR2 (germline): MNHEY, SVGAGI. With 5 bases removed from V and 7 bases from J, the gap between germline ends came to 12 bases. The DNA of the CDR3 is TGTGCCAGCAGTAGGGAGGCAGGGAATTCACCCCTCCACTTT. Translated, it gives CASSREAGNSPLHF.

The chain couples TRBV6-2 or TRBV6-3 to TRBJ2-1; 7 bases fit TRBD1. This CDR3 region has 16 residues. J lost 9 bases, V lost 0 bases, and 11 bases had no gene match. Per germline, CDR1 MNHEY and CDR2 SVGEGT. CDR3 loop: CASSYSPDRRYGEQFF. In nucleotides, the CDR3 is TGTGCCAGCAGTTACTCCCCGGACAGGCGGTATGGTGAGCAGTTCTTC.

This chain joins TRBV24-1 and TRBJ2-1, with 10 nucleotides matching TRBD2. This CDR3 comprises 15 residues. J gave up 5 bases and V 3 bases, and 3 bases lay outside the gene matches. Germline CDR1 reads KGHDR; CDR2 reads SFDVKD. CDR3 DNA: TGTGCCACCAGTGATCTAGCGGGAGCTAACAATGAGCAGTTCTTC. Its translation is CATSDLAGANNEQFF.

The chain is built from TRBV27 and TRBJ1-5; 8 bases fit TRBD1. Germline assignment: CDR1 MNHEY and CDR2 SMNVEV (reference sequence). The ends lost 5 bases at V and 1 base at J; junction bases unmatched: 1. This CDR3 region has 14 residues. The CDR3 sequence is CASSRQGSNQPQHF. The CDR3 DNA is TGTGCCAGCAGTCGACAGGGGAGCAATCAGCCCCAGCATTTT.

V and J are TRBV20-1 and TRBJ2-7; 8 positions match TRBD2. The CDR3 length is 13 residues. Looked up from germline, CDR1 is DFQATT and CDR2 is SNEGSKA (reference sequence). V was clipped by 3 bases and J by 7 bases; unmatched bases: 8. This CDR3 reads CSASAGGAEEQYF. The CDR3 nucleotides read TGCAGTGCTAGTGCCGGGGGGGCGGAGGAGCAGTACTTC.

The rearrangement links TRBV4-2 to TRBJ2-7; 7 bases fit TRBD2. The CDR3 extends over 14 amino acids. The J segment lost 5 bases and the V segment lost 1 base, leaving 5 bases of the junction unmatched. Germline V gene lookup returns CDR1 LGHNA and CDR2 YNFKEQ. The CDR3 loop reads CASSQADSGNEQYF. The DNA for the CDR3 is TGTGCCAGCAGCCAAGCTGACAGCGGGAACGAGCAGTACTTC.

The V gene is TRBV29-1, the J gene TRBJ1-1; 9 nucleotides match TRBD1. CDR3 size: 14 residues. J lost 6 bases, V lost 4 bases, and 9 bases had no gene match. CDR1 is SQVTM, CDR2 ANQGSEA, per germline. CDR3 sequence (DNA): TGCAGCGTTGCCCGGGACAGGGAGATCCCTGAAGCTTTCTTT. Translation gives CSVARDREIPEAFF.

The CDR3 reads CASQNRDGSYNSPLHF. The DNA for the CDR3 is TGTGCCAGCCAAAACAGGGACGGGTCCTATAATTCACCCCTCCACTTT. The chain uses TRBV19 and TRBJ1-6; a weak D match, TRBD1 (6 bases). The germline V gene encodes CDR1 LNHDA and CDR2 SQIVND (reference sequence). V dropped 9 bases and J dropped 1 base, with 16 bases sitting between them. This CDR3 contains 16 residues. The full variable domain, completed using reference TRBV19 and TRBJ1-6, is DGGITQSPKYLFRKEGQNVTLSCEQNLNHDAMYWYRQDPGQGLRLIYYSQIVNDFQKGDIAEGYSVSREKKESFPLTVTSAQKNPTAFYLCASQNRDGSYNSPLHFGNGTRLTVT.

The V and J genes are TRBV7-3 and TRBJ2-3; 10 nucleotides agree with TRBD2. Germline V gene lookup returns CDR1 SGHTA and CDR2 FQGTGA. The CDR3 runs 15 residues. Germline trimming cut 4 bases from V and 5 bases from J; bases unmatched to any gene: 6. In DNA form, the CDR3 reads TGTGCCAGCAGCTCCGGTCCTAGCGGGAGAGATACGCAGTATTTT. Its translation: CASSSGPSGRDTQYF.

J is TRBJ2-5 and V is TRBV5-3, with TRBD2 identical over 12 bases. TRBV5-3 is an open reading frame, and its role is uncertain. The CDR3 runs to 16 residues. V trimming: 2 bases; J trimming: 4 bases; junction bases outside the gene matches: 6. CDR3: CARSFRLAGVRETQYF. The CDR3 DNA follows: TGTGCCAGAAGCTTCAGACTAGCGGGAGTGAGAGAGACCCAGTACTTC.

This sequence joins TRBV10-3 and TRBJ1-6, with 7 positions matching TRBD1. With V trimmed by 5 bases and J by 8 bases, 9 bases remained unmatched. Germline V gene sequence: CDR1 ENHRY, CDR2 SYGVKD. The CDR3 has 15 residues. The CDR3 loop is CAISNPGQGDSPLHF. The DNA for the CDR3 is TGTGCCATCAGTAATCCTGGGCAGGGGGATTCACCCCTCCACTTT.

V and J are TRBV5-5 and TRBJ2-7; 11 bases agree with TRBD2. The CDR3 is made up of 16 amino acids. V lost 9 bases, J lost 1 base, and 12 bases stayed unmatched. Germline CDR1 SGHKS, CDR2 YYEKEE (reference sequence). The CDR3 DNA reads TGTGCCACCAAACCAACCGGGACTAGCGGTTCCTACGAGCAGTACTTC. This sequence encodes CATKPTGTSGSYEQYF.

The chain combines TRBV10-1 with TRBJ2-1; 8 nucleotides agree with TRBD2. V dropped 4 bases and J dropped 2; count of bases not matched to a gene: 7. The CDR3 runs 16 residues. Germline V CDR1 and CDR2: WNHNN, SYGVQD (reference sequence). CDR3 DNA sequence: TGCGCCAGCAGTGGAACTAGCGGCAGGACCTACAATGAGCAGTTCTTC. Its protein product is CASSGTSGRTYNEQFF.

The chain recombines TRBV7-9 with TRBJ2-2; D uncertain. V shed 2 bases and J shed 8 bases, with 12 bases lying between them. There are 14 residues in the CDR3. The germline CDR1 and CDR2 sequences are SEHNR and FQNEAQ (reference sequence). The CDR3 bases are TGTGCCAGCAGCTTATACCTTAACATGGGGGAGCTGTTTTTT. Encoded protein: CASSLYLNMGELFF.

V is TRBV19 and J is TRBJ1-2; maybe TRBD1 (5 bases). V was shortened by 8 bases and J by 3 bases, with 13 bases between the two germline ends. This CDR3 has 13 amino acids. The germline V gene encodes CDR1 LNHDA and CDR2 SQIVND (reference sequence). CDR3 sequence: CASRTQGYYGYTF. The CDR3 DNA is TGTGCCAGTCGGACGCAGGGCTACTATGGCTACACCTTC.

The chain joins TRBV6-2 or TRBV6-3 to TRBJ1-5; 8 positions match TRBD1. CDR3 length: 14 amino acids. Germline assignment: CDR1 MNHEY and CDR2 SVGEGT. V was clipped by 7 bases and J by 7 bases; unmatched bases: 9. Here the CDR3 reads CASTPQGVGQPQHF. CDR3 nucleotides: TGTGCCAGCACCCCACAGGGGGTAGGGCAGCCCCAGCATTTT.

This clone was observed a handful of times. This chain connects TRBV7-2 to TRBJ2-5, with TRBD2 identical over 7 bases. The J segment lost 11 bases and the V segment lost 1 base, leaving 7 bases of the junction unmatched. Per germline, CDR1 SGHTA and CDR2 FQGNSA. The CDR3 covers 13 residues. The CDR3 region is CASSLVGLAAQYF. The DNA for the CDR3 is TGTGCCAGCAGCTTAGTCGGTCTAGCGGCTCAGTACTTC.

This clone has just a few counts. CDR3 bases: TGTGCCAGCAGCGTGGGGCCCGGACGAGAAAAACTGTTTTTT. This translates into CASSVGPGREKLFF. J is TRBJ1-4 and V is TRBV9; maybe TRBD1 (5 bases). Trimming cost V 2 bases and J 8 bases, with 13 bases left between them. Germline CDR1 SGDLS, CDR2 YYNGEE. The CDR3 has 14 residues.

The chain joins TRBV6-5 to TRBJ2-4; perhaps TRBD1 as D (6 bases). Trimming took off 0 bases at V and 2 bases at J, with 8 bases between the two ends. Germline V lookup: CDR1 MNHEY, CDR2 SVGAGI. The CDR3 covers 15 residues. This chain's CDR3 is CASSYSGATKNIQYF. CDR3 coding DNA: TGTGCCAGCAGTTACTCGGGGGCGACCAAAAACATTCAGTACTTC.

This CDR3 is CAMTPYPPGGSGTGELFF. CDR3 sequence (DNA): TGTGCCATGACCCCATACCCGCCGGGGGGCTCGGGCACCGGGGAGCTGTTTTTT. This chain connects TRBV30 to TRBJ2-2; a weak D match, TRBD2 (7 bases). CDR3 length: 18 amino acids. The V gene lost 8 bases and the J gene lost 4 bases, with 29 bases spanning the gap. Germline V lookup: CDR1 GTSNPN, CDR2 SVGIG (reference sequence).

The CDR3 loop reads CASSLCPGQGTICYEQYF. DNA for the CDR3: TGTGCCAGCAGCCTCTGCCCGGGACAGGGGACGATCTGCTACGAGCAGTACTTC. The chain recombines TRBV7-9 with TRBJ2-7; 10 bases map to TRBD1. The ends lost 5 bases at V and 3 bases at J; junction bases unmatched: 16. CDR1 and CDR2 from the germline V gene are SEHNR and FQNEAQ (reference sequence). The CDR3 consists of 18 residues.

The genes are TRBV3-1 (or the pseudogene TRBV3-2) and TRBJ1-4; D gene uncertain. V was trimmed by 4 bases and J by 0 bases, leaving 6 bases between them. The germline CDR1 and CDR2 sequences are LGHDT and YNNKEL (reference sequence). The CDR3 spans 14 residues. The CDR3 loop reads CASSPVSTNEKLFF. The CDR3 DNA is TGTGCCAGCAGCCCCGTCTCAACTAATGAAAAACTGTTTTTT.

CDR3 sequence reads: CASSPDRAPSYEQYF. DNA for the CDR3: TGTGCCAGCAGTCCCGACAGGGCCCCCTCCTACGAGCAGTACTTC. V and J are TRBV6-2 or TRBV6-3 and TRBJ2-7; the match to TRBD1 covers 7 bases. After removal of 5 bases from V and 0 bases from J, the junction contained 7 bases not matched to a gene. CDR1 MNHEY and CDR2 SVGEGT come from the germline V gene. The CDR3 runs 15 residues.

This rearrangement joins TRBV5-1 to TRBJ1-2; a weak D match, TRBD1 (6 bases). Trimming removed 3 bases from V and 8 bases from J, with 20 bases in between. This CDR3 comprises 15 residues. The germline gives CDR1 SGHRS, CDR2 YFSETQ. CDR3 DNA sequence: TGCGCCAGCAGCTCGGGGCCGGCAGGGGAGGGAGGCTACACCTTC. This encodes CASSSGPAGEGGYTF.

The chain couples TRBV28 to TRBJ2-7; weak D call: TRBD2 (5 bases). Trimming pared 5 bases from V and 3 bases from J, leaving 11 bases between. Germline V lookup: CDR1 MDHEN, CDR2 SYDVKM. This CDR3 spans 13 amino acids. The CDR3 DNA is TGTGCCAGCAGTCGTTTAGGGAGCTACGAGCAGTACTTC. This encodes CASSRLGSYEQYF.